These T cell receptor beta chains were read from a single sample in a study of early stage breast cancer tumors. The protocol was immunoSEQ multiplex PCR, while the TCRdb copy is restricted to in-frame clones and leaves out a portion. The data show roughly 53,000 clones, with around 90% seen just once and about 5% held by the top ten. Material for sequencing was blood. The receptors shown here come from an older person with breast cancer. Both conserved end residues are part of each CDR3. The D gene is left open where the match is weak. The size of a clone is reported for some rows only, either as once, few or many, or as a class for expanded clones.

TRBV6-6	TRBJ2-7	-	-	CASSDTGPAYEQYF	TGTGCCAGCAGTGATACAGGGCCGGCCTACGAGCAGTACTTC
TRBV7-8	TRBJ2-1	TRBD2	-	CASSLKAGVNYNEQFF	TGTGCCAGCAGCTTAAAAGCGGGAGTCAACTACAATGAGCAGTTCTTC
TRBV7-7	TRBJ2-1	TRBD2	-	CASSARLAGTYNEQFF	TGTGCCAGCAGCGCTCGACTAGCGGGGACTTACAATGAGCAGTTCTTC
TRBV6-5	TRBJ2-7	TRBD2	few	CASSGLAGDVYF	TGTGCCAGCAGTGGACTAGCGGGGGATGTGTACTTC
TRBV5-5	TRBJ1-2	TRBD1	-	CASSLGWDRSSYGYTF	TGTGCCAGCAGCCTTGGCTGGGACAGGTCAAGCTATGGCTACACCTTC
TRBV5-1	TRBJ1-2	TRBD1	-	CASSSTGDNYGYTF	TGCGCCAGCAGCTCCACAGGGGATAACTATGGCTACACCTTC
TRBV5-1	TRBJ1-6	-	-	CASSLVPGTSVF	TGCGCCAGCAGCTTGGTCCCGGGAACGAGTGTCTTT
TRBV7-8	TRBJ1-3	-	-	CASSPVTGSGNTIYF	TGTGCCAGCAGCCCTGTCACTGGCTCTGGAAACACCATATATTTT
TRBV5-1	TRBJ2-1	TRBD2	few	CASSLSGGAGYNEQFF	TGCGCCAGCAGCTTAAGCGGGGGGGCAGGCTACAATGAGCAGTTCTTC
TRBV11-3	TRBJ2-5	-	-	CASSLDSVGVVTQYF	TGTGCCAGCAGCCTGGACAGCGTAGGTGTGGTGACCCAGTACTTC
TRBV27	TRBJ2-7	TRBD2	-	CASSSATSVYEQYF	TGTGCCAGCAGTTCCGCGACTAGCGTCTACGAGCAGTACTTC
TRBV6-1	TRBJ2-1	-	once	CASSEKGGMGLISYNEQFF	TGTGCCAGCAGTGAAAAGGGCGGGATGGGCCTAATCTCCTACAATGAGCAGTTCTTC
TRBV7-8	TRBJ2-4	TRBD2	-	CASSPRTSAAKNIQYF	TGTGCCAGCAGCCCCAGGACTAGCGCGGCCAAAAACATTCAGTACTTC
TRBV10-3	TRBJ2-5	-	-	CAISESQGETQYF	TGTGCCATCAGTGAGTCCCAGGGGGAGACCCAGTACTTC
TRBV5-8	TRBJ1-1	TRBD1	-	CASSSDRGRRGTEAFF	TGTGCCAGCAGCTCTGACAGGGGGCGTAGAGGCACTGAAGCTTTCTTT
TRBV5-8	TRBJ1-5	TRBD1	-	CASRYDRGGEQPQHF	TGTGCCAGCAGATATGACAGGGGAGGGGAGCAGCCCCAGCATTTT
TRBV13	TRBJ1-6	-	-	CASSPRGNSPLHF	TGTGCCAGCAGCCCCAGGGGAAATTCACCCCTCCACTTT
TRBV4-2	TRBJ2-3	-	-	CASSGGGHGTDTQYF	TGTGCCAGCAGCGGGGGGGGGCATGGCACAGATACGCAGTATTTT
TRBV7-6	TRBJ1-1	TRBD1	-	CASSSNRGQMNTEAFF	TGTGCCAGCAGCTCCAACCGGGGACAGATGAACACTGAAGCTTTCTTT
TRBV5-6	TRBJ1-4	-	-	CASSPRTTNEKLFF	TGTGCCAGCAGCCCCAGGACAACTAATGAAAAACTGTTTTTT
TRBV7-2	TRBJ2-2	TRBD2	-	CASSQREGGGELFF	TGTGCCAGCAGCCAAAGGGAGGGTGGCGGGGAGCTGTTTTTT
TRBV7-2	TRBJ1-6	TRBD1	-	CASSLNRGTPLHF	TGTGCCAGCAGCTTGAACAGGGGAACCCCCCTCCACTTT
TRBV6-4	TRBJ2-3	TRBD2	-	CASSVGPAGVTDTQYF	TGTGCCAGCAGTGTGGGCCCAGCGGGAGTAACAGATACGCAGTATTTT
TRBV29-1	TRBJ1-2	-	-	CSVDEGVSNYGYTF	TGCAGCGTTGATGAGGGCGTATCTAACTATGGCTACACCTTC